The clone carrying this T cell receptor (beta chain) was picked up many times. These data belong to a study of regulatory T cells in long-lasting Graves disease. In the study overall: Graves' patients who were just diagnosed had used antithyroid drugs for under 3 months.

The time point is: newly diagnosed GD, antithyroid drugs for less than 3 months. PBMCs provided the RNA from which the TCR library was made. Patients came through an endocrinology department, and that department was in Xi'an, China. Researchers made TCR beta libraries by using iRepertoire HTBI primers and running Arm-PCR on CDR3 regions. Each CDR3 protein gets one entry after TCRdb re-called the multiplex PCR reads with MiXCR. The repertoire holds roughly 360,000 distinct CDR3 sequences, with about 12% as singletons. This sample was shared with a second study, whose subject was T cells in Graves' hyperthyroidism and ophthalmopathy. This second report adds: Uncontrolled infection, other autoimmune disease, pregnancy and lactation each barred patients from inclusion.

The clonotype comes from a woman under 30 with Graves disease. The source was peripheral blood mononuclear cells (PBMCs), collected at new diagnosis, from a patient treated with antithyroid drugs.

The CDR3 loop reads CASSPLDRSNTEAFF. CDR3 nucleotide sequence: TGTGCCAGCTCACCACTGGACAGGTCGAACACTGAAGCTTTCTTT. This sequence joins TRBV18 and TRBJ1-1, with 7 bases matching TRBD1. Trimming cost V 1 base and J 1 base; bases outside gene matches: 3. The germline V gene encodes CDR1 KGHSH and CDR2 LQKENI. There are 15 residues in the CDR3. Using reference TRBV18 and TRBJ1-1 for the parts outside the CDR3, the full variable domain is NAGVMQNPRHLVRRRGQEARLRCSPMKGHSHVYWYRQLPEEGLKFMVYLQKENIIDESGMPKERFSAEFPKEGPSILRIQQVVRGDSAAYFCASSPLDRSNTEAFFGQGTRLTVV.